This T cell receptor beta chain was captured in a study of cytomegalovirus exposure and HLA in healthy donors. Profiled with immunoSEQ multiplex PCR; TCRdb holds only in-frame clones, not every one. The profile shows 150,000 to 200,000 clones, approximately 86% of them singletons. V was clipped by 4 bases and J by 3 bases; unmatched bases: 11. The germline CDR1 and CDR2 sequences are LGHNA and YSLEER. CDR3 length: 17 residues. The TCR comes from a woman between 18 and 29 years old in good health and CMV-seronegative. The chain carries TRBV4-3 and TRBJ2-1; 8 bases match TRBD2. Sequenced sample: PBMCs. In DNA form, the CDR3 reads TGCGCCAGCAGCCCCAATGGGAGAACTAGCGGCTACAATGAGCAGTTCTTC. It translates to CASSPNGRTSGYNEQFF.